The 9 T cell receptor beta chains given below trace back to one sample, sequenced in a study of blood T cells in healthy people across ages. A second about 6 to 12 cycle PCR used barcoded and J-beta primers. TCRdb re-called the 5' RACE reads through MiXCR, storing one row per CDR3 protein. The table lists about 1.1 million distinct CDR3 sequences, around two fifths of them singletons, with 10% to 15% in the top ten. Sequencing input: blood. The receptors shown here come from a man between 18 and 29 years old in good health.

The J gene is TRBJ1-1, the V gene TRBV6-5; TRBD1 agrees at 8 bases. Losses at the gene ends were 6 bases for V and 6 bases for J; bases not matched to a gene: 9. CDR1 and CDR2 (germline): MNHEY, SVGAGI. The CDR3 is 14 residues long. The CDR3 DNA follows: TGTGCCAGCAGACCAACAGGGGGAAGTCCTGAAGCTTTCTTT. Protein sequence: CASRPTGGSPEAFF.

Remarks on this clonotype: One end of the junction does not line up with germline, which may come from a read error. J is TRBJ1-2 and V is TRBV7-8; 7 positions agree with TRBD1. The CDR3 loop spans 14 amino acids. The germline gives CDR1 SGHVS, CDR2 FQNEAQ. The CDR3 region has the DNA TGTGCCAGCAGCTTAGAGGGACAGTTCTATGACTACACCTTC. Translating gives CASSLEGQFYDYTF. The entire variable domain, with the rest obtained from reference TRBV7-8 and TRBJ1-2, is as follows: GAGVSQSPRYKVAKRGQDVALRCDPISGHVSLFWYQQALGQGPEFLTYFQNEAQLDKSGLPSDRFFAERPEGSVSTLKIQRTQQEDSAVYLCASSLEGQFYDYTFGSGTRLTVV.

There are a few counts of this clonotype. The chain has TRBV28 and TRBJ1-2; D perhaps matches TRBD1 (6 bases). Looked up from germline, CDR1 is MDHEN and CDR2 is SYDVKM. Trimming removed 2 bases at V and 3 bases at J, with 16 bases between. This CDR3 is built from 16 residues. This CDR3 reads CASSLVLGRGDYGYTF. The CDR3 DNA is TGTGCCAGCAGTTTAGTCTTGGGCAGGGGTGACTATGGCTACACCTTC.

As to this clonotype: A junction boundary mismatches the germline segment, possibly from a read error. The rearrangement joins TRBV20-1 to TRBJ1-1; a possible D gene is TRBD1 (5 bases). Germline CDR1 reads DFQATT; CDR2 reads SNEGSKA (reference sequence). The CDR3 is 16 residues long. This CDR3 reads CSARPLTGGSSAEAFF. CDR3 nucleotide sequence: TGTAGTGCTAGACCTTTAACGGGGGGTAGTTCAGCTGAAGCTTTCTTT.

On this clonotype itself: A much more abundant neighbour one base away suggests this may be a read error. The V call is TRBV7-7, the J call TRBJ2-7; 7 nucleotides match TRBD2. Germline V lookup: CDR1 SSHAT, CDR2 FNYEAQ (reference sequence). There are 14 residues in the CDR3. V shed 1 base and J 7 bases; nucleotides not matched to a gene: 7. The CDR3 region is CASSLERGGNEQYF. The CDR3 DNA reads as TGTGCCAGCAGCTTAGAGCGGGGAGGCAATGAGCAGTACTTC.

The CDR3, as DNA: TGTGCCAGCAGCCCCGGGACTAACTACTACGAGCAGTACTTC. This gives the protein CASSPGTNYYEQYF. The genes are TRBV11-3 and TRBJ2-5; 7 bases align to TRBD2. The J call is uncertain, as TRBJ2-7 better fits the DNA end. The CDR3 contains 14 residues. CDR1 SGHNT and CDR2 YENEEA come from the germline V gene.

This clonotype was recorded many times. The junction departs from germline at one end; a sequencing error may be responsible. This chain links TRBV5-1 with TRBJ2-3, with D uncertain. The length of the CDR3 is 12 residues. Germline V gives CDR1 SGHRS, CDR2 YFSETQ. As DNA, the CDR3 is TGTGCCAGCAGCTTTAGCACAGATACGCAGTATTTT. It translates to CASSFSTDTQYF.

CDR3 sequence (DNA): TGTGCCAGCAGTTGGACCTCTATCCAAGAGACCCAGTTCTTC. Amino acid sequence: CASSWTSIQETQFF. V gene TRBV6-5 combines with J gene TRBJ2-1; D not resolved. The CDR3 is 14 residues long. V was clipped by 4 bases and J by 13 bases, with 20 bases between them. In germline, CDR1 is MNHEY, CDR2 SVGAGI.

The CDR3 loop is CSARGDRAFYEQYF. The CDR3 bases are TGCAGTGCTAGGGGAGACAGGGCCTTTTACGAGCAGTACTTC. The chain is built from TRBV20-1 and TRBJ2-7, with 7 bases matching TRBD1. Germline-derived CDR1 and CDR2 are DFQATT and SNEGSKA (reference sequence). V was pared by 3 bases and J by 4 bases, with 9 bases of the junction left unmatched. CDR3 size: 14 residues.